This T cell receptor beta chain was captured by sequencing in a study of T cell responses to AZD1222 COVID-19 vaccine. Study-level information: Samples with a second dose at about 4 or about 12 weeks were pooled together. Study results and limitations: Seropositivity was recorded at baseline in only a handful of AZD1222 recipients.

TCRdb's copy holds only in-frame clones and misses some; the assay was immunoSEQ multiplex PCR. The table has over 85,000 clones, about 92% seen once. With 6 bases clipped from V and 2 bases from J, the junction kept 4 bases outside the gene matches. CDR3 size: 14 residues. Per germline, CDR1 SEHNR and CDR2 FQNEAQ (reference sequence). Concerning this clone: What it binds is unknown.

This chain connects TRBV7-9 to TRBJ1-2; TRBD1 aligns across 9 bases. The TCR originated in an adult in good health. The source was peripheral blood, collected on day 0 of AZD1222 vaccination. CDR3 amino acids: CASRAGQGNYGYTF. Here the CDR3 DNA reads TGTGCCAGCAGAGCGGGACAGGGCAACTATGGCTACACCTTC.